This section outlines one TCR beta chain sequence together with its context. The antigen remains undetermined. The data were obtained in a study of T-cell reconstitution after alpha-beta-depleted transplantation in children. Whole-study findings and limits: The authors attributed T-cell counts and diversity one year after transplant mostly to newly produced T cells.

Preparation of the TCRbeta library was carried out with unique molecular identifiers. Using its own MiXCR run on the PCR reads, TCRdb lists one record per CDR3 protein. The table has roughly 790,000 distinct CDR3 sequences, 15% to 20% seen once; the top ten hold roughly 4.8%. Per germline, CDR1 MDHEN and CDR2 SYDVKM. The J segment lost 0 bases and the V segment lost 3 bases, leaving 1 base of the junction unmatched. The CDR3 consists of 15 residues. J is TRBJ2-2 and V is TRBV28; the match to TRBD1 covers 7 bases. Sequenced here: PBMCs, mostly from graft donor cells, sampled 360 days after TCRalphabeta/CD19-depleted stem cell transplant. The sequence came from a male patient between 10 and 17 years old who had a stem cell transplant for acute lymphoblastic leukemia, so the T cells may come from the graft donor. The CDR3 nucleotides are TGTGCCAGCAGTTTGACAGGGCCGAACACCGGGGAGCTGTTTTTT. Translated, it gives CASSLTGPNTGELFF.